Following are 21 T cell receptor beta chains from one sample sequenced in a study of shared clonotypes between healthy human individuals. Profiled with immunoSEQ multiplex PCR; TCRdb holds only in-frame clones, not every one. Of 300,000 to 400,000 clones listed, over 75% are singletons. The sequencing sample was made of memory CD8+ T cells sorted from blood. Subset denoted: CD45RO+ cells pooled with CCR7-negative TemRA cells. These receptor sequences come from a young man in good health.

The rearrangement uses TRBV11-2 and TRBJ2-7; D uncertain. Germline CDR1 and CDR2: SGHAT and FQNNGV. The CDR3 covers 11 residues. V lost 0 bases, J lost 6 bases, and 3 bases lay in between. CDR3: CASSLELEQYF. The CDR3 nucleotides read TGTGCCAGCAGCTTAGAACTCGAGCAGTACTTC.

The chain carries TRBV4-1 and TRBJ2-1; D not resolved. Per germline, CDR1 MGHRA and CDR2 YSYEKL. The CDR3 contains 17 residues. The V gene lost 1 base and the J gene lost 0 bases, with 13 bases spanning the gap. CDR3 DNA sequence: TGCGCCAGCAGCCAAGTATTAGGGCGACTCTCCTACAATGAGCAGTTCTTC. Protein product: CASSQVLGRLSYNEQFF.

The rearrangement links TRBV28 to TRBJ2-1; TRBD2 matches at 13 bases. The CDR3 is made up of 15 amino acids. V shed 6 bases, J shed 7 bases, and the junction held 6 bases outside the gene matches. Per the germline V gene, CDR1 is MDHEN and CDR2 is SYDVKM. CDR3: CASSSGTSGVNEQFF. The CDR3 DNA is TGTGCCAGCAGCTCCGGGACTAGCGGGGTAAATGAGCAGTTCTTC.

The chain couples TRBV30 to TRBJ1-2, with D maybe TRBD1 (5 bases). Germline V CDR1 and CDR2: GTSNPN, SVGIG (reference sequence). The germline V and J ends were trimmed by 3 bases and 9 bases, with 35 bases remaining between them. This CDR3 is built from 19 residues. CDR3 residues: CAWSHIYPRSSWGVGSYTF. In DNA form, the CDR3 reads TGTGCCTGGAGCCATATTTACCCGCGATCCAGTTGGGGGGTCGGGAGCTACACCTTC.

The V and J genes are TRBV4-1 and TRBJ2-7, with D possibly TRBD2 on 6 matching bases. There are 13 residues in the CDR3. Germline V gives CDR1 MGHRA, CDR2 YSYEKL. V lost 1 base and J 2 bases, leaving 6 bases between the germline ends. The CDR3 reads CASSQGLAYEQYF. Written as DNA, the CDR3 is TGCGCCAGCAGCCAAGGACTAGCCTACGAGCAGTACTTC.

The chain is built from TRBV21-1 and TRBJ2-1; the table gives TRBD1 as D, unverified against the DNA. TRBV21-1 represents a pseudogene. The CDR3 contains 14 residues. In DNA, the CDR3 is TGTGCCAGCAGCAACAGGGTTTGGGACAATGAGCAGTTCTTC. This translates into CASSNRVWDNEQFF.

The chain employs TRBV2 and TRBJ1-5; D unclear. The CDR3 extends over 12 amino acids. V gave up 5 bases and J gave up 7 bases, with 9 bases separating them. Germline CDR1 is SNHLY and CDR2 is FYNNEI. The CDR3 DNA is TGTGCCAGCAGTCCGGCCCCCCAGCCCCAGCATTTT. It encodes CASSPAPQPQHF.

This rearrangement joins TRBV4-2 to TRBJ2-3; perhaps TRBD2 as D (6 bases). V was pared by 0 bases and J by 5 bases, with 21 bases between. Germline lookup yields CDR1 LGHNA and CDR2 YNFKEQ. The CDR3 contains 18 residues. The CDR3 spells CASSQDRTDSEEGDTQYF. CDR3 coding DNA: TGTGCCAGCAGCCAAGATCGTACGGACTCAGAGGAGGGAGATACGCAGTATTTT.

V usage is TRBV5-4 and J usage is TRBJ2-2; D not resolved. Germline V gives CDR1 SGHNT, CDR2 YYREEE (reference sequence). The CDR3 has 12 amino acids. Deletions cut 5 bases from V and 5 bases from J, with 7 bases between. The CDR3 DNA is TGTGCCAGCAGGGCCTTTACCGGGGAGCTGTTTTTT. Residues: CASRAFTGELFF.

This clone was recorded at least ten times. The chain has TRBV7-2 and TRBJ2-3; possibly TRBD1 or TRBD2 for D (5 bases each). V was pared by 4 bases and J by 4 bases, with 27 bases between. The CDR3 totals 19 residues. Germline CDR1 reads SGHTA; CDR2 reads FQGNSA. CDR3 loop: CASSSPLGDLRGRADTQYF. CDR3 sequence (DNA): TGTGCCAGCAGCTCTCCGCTTGGGGACCTCCGCGGTAGGGCAGATACGCAGTATTTT.

The V and J genes are TRBV7-9 and TRBJ1-2; 8 bases match TRBD1. Trimming removed 2 bases from V and 4 bases from J; junction bases left unmatched: 6. The germline V gene has CDR1 SEHNR and CDR2 FQNEAQ (reference sequence). This CDR3 region has 15 residues. CDR3 nucleotide sequence: TGTGCCAGCAGCTTATCGGACAGGGAAGGCTATGGCTACACCTTC. Residues: CASSLSDREGYGYTF.

The genes are TRBV4-1 and TRBJ2-1, with 9 bases matching TRBD2. Germline V gene sequence: CDR1 MGHRA, CDR2 YSYEKL. V shed 6 bases and J 7 bases; nucleotides not matched to a gene: 13. The CDR3 contains 16 residues. The CDR3 nucleotides are TGCGCCAGCAGTCCCCCCTTAGCGGGAGATCATAATGAGCAGTTCTTC. Encoded protein: CASSPPLAGDHNEQFF.

This clone was detected a few times. The V gene is TRBV4-3, the J gene TRBJ2-1, with D perhaps matching TRBD1 (6 bases). Trimming removed 2 bases from V and 2 bases from J, with 10 bases in between. Germline V lookup: CDR1 LGHNA, CDR2 YSLEER. CDR3 length: 15 amino acids. The CDR3 here is CASSQNRETYNEQFF. In nucleotides, the CDR3 is TGCGCCAGCAGCCAAAACAGGGAAACCTACAATGAGCAGTTCTTC.

In its sample, this clone was seen once. The CDR3 sequence is CASRDYSNQPQHF. The CDR3 DNA reads as TGTGCCAGCAGAGATTATAGCAATCAGCCCCAGCATTTT. This rearrangement joins TRBV6-6 to TRBJ1-5; no definite D call. This CDR3 comprises 13 residues. The germline V gene has CDR1 MNHNY and CDR2 SVGAGI (reference sequence). The ends were cut back, 6 bases at V and 0 bases at J, with 6 bases in the middle.

The rearrangement joins TRBV7-2 to TRBJ1-5; D remains ambiguous. V lost 0 bases and J lost 0, with 9 bases in between. Per the germline V gene, CDR1 is SGHTA and CDR2 is FQGNSA. The CDR3 extends over 16 amino acids. The CDR3 region is CASSLASGFSNQPQHF. Here the CDR3 DNA reads TGTGCCAGCAGCTTAGCGTCGGGGTTTAGCAATCAGCCCCAGCATTTT. Variable domain in full (rest from reference TRBV7-2 and TRBJ1-5): GAGVSQSPSNKVTEKGKDVELRCDPISGHTALYWYRQSLGQGLEFLIYFQGNSAPDKSGLPSDRFSAERTGGSVSTLTIQRTQQEDSAVYLCASSLASGFSNQPQHFGDGTRLSIL.

CDR3 coding DNA: TGTGCCAGCAGTCCCGACAGGGTTGAAGCTTTCTTT. Translation: CASSPDRVEAFF. The chain has TRBV5-4 and TRBJ1-1; 7 positions match TRBD1. V shed 5 bases and J 7 bases; nucleotides not matched to a gene: 5. Germline CDR1 is SGHNT and CDR2 is YYREEE (reference sequence). CDR3 length: 12 amino acids. Based on the CDR3 plus reference TRBV5-4 and TRBJ1-1, the full variable domain is ETGVTQSPTHLIKTRGQQVTLRCSSQSGHNTVSWYQQALGQGPQFIFQYYREEENGRGNFPPRFSGLQFPNYSSELNVNALELDDSALYLCASSPDRVEAFFGQGTRLTVV.

The rearrangement uses TRBV7-9 and TRBJ2-2; possible D gene TRBD1, 6 bases. With 5 bases removed from V and 4 bases from J, the gap between germline ends came to 17 bases. Germline lookup yields CDR1 SEHNR and CDR2 FQNEAQ (reference sequence). There are 16 residues in the CDR3. The CDR3: CASSPPRGYITGELFF. The CDR3 DNA reads as TGTGCCAGCAGCCCCCCGAGGGGGTACATCACCGGGGAGCTGTTTTTT.

The chain uses TRBV9 and TRBJ2-1, with a possible D match to TRBD2 (5 bases). The CDR3 is made up of 15 amino acids. V lost 0 bases and J 4 bases, leaving 11 bases between the germline ends. Germline V lookup: CDR1 SGDLS, CDR2 YYNGEE. The CDR3 spells CASSVEGLVYNEQFF. CDR3 DNA sequence: TGTGCCAGCAGCGTAGAAGGACTGGTGTACAATGAGCAGTTCTTC. The full variable domain, in which reference TRBV9 and TRBJ2-1 provide the parts outside the CDR3, is DSGVTQTPKHLITATGQRVTLRCSPRSGDLSVYWYQQSLDQGLQFLIQYYNGEERAKGNILERFSAQQFPDLHSELNLSSLELGDSALYFCASSVEGLVYNEQFFGPGTRLTVL.

This rearrangement joins TRBV7-9 to TRBJ1-2; TRBD1 matches 7 bases. The CDR3 runs 15 residues. Germline trimming cut 2 bases from V and 3 bases from J; bases unmatched to any gene: 6. Per germline, CDR1 SEHNR and CDR2 FQNEAQ (reference sequence). In nucleotides, the CDR3 is TGTGCCAGCAGCTTATGGAACGGACAGGACTATGGCTACACCTTC. It codes for CASSLWNGQDYGYTF.

The J gene is TRBJ2-7, the V gene TRBV6-5; no firm D call. The CDR3 is made up of 14 amino acids. Germline CDR1 MNHEY, CDR2 SVGAGI. V shed 0 bases and J shed 3 bases, with 9 bases lying between them. In DNA, the CDR3 is TGTGCCAGCAGTTACTCACTCAGAGACTACGAGCAGTACTTC. This encodes CASSYSLRDYEQYF.

The rearrangement links TRBV5-6 to TRBJ1-1, with a tentative D call TRBD1 (5 bases). This CDR3 contains 12 residues. CDR1 SGHDT and CDR2 YYEEEE come from the germline V gene. V shed 4 bases and J shed 3 bases, with 7 bases lying between them. CDR3 in DNA: TGTGCCAGCAGCACGGGGGACACTGAAGCTTTCTTT. Amino acids: CASSTGDTEAFF.